This T cell receptor (beta chain) stems from a study of Ad26.COV2.S vaccination and SARS-CoV-2 variants. Study-level background: Ad26.COV2.S given intramuscularly, once or twice 56 days apart.

This sample's treatment: roughly 20 received Ad26.COV2.S at low or high dose, single or two shots; about five received placebo; per-sample allocation not given. Vaccine and placebo recipients were sampled on day 63 after the first injection. As for this clone: Its antigen is currently unknown.

The germline V gene has CDR1 MNHEY and CDR2 SVGEGT. V shed 2 bases and J shed 3 bases, with 13 bases lying between them. The CDR3 totals 16 residues. TCRdb's copy holds only in-frame clones and misses some; the assay was immunoSEQ multiplex PCR. The profile shows around 310,000 clones, about 90% of them singletons. Study-wide results and limits: Non-spike TCR breadth showed similarity between vaccine and placebo recipients.

This sequence originates from a person aged 18-60 years who received the Ad26.COV2.S COVID-19 vaccine or a placebo. The genes are TRBV6-2 or TRBV6-3 and TRBJ1-4; no definite D call. Sample: peripheral blood, taken in a trial of Ad26.COV2.S vaccine versus placebo. CDR3 nucleotides: TGTGCCAGCAGTTACGTCTTACGGGGATCTAATGAAAAACTGTTTTTT. Its protein is CASSYVLRGSNEKLFF.